Presented here are 32 T cell receptor beta chains from one specimen sequenced in a study of T cell responses to AZD1222 COVID-19 vaccine. Measured with immunoSEQ multiplex PCR; TCRdb has only the in-frame clones, and not every one. The sample has about 200,000 clones; 90% to 95% are singletons. This specimen was peripheral blood, taken 28 days after the second AZD1222 dose. Receptors were obtained from an adult who received the AZD1222 COVID-19 vaccine.

The chain carries TRBV5-1 and TRBJ2-2, with D possibly being TRBD1 (6 bases). The length of the CDR3 is 14 residues. Per the germline V gene, CDR1 is SGHRS and CDR2 is YFSETQ. V shed 3 bases and J shed 9 bases, with 15 bases lying between them. The CDR3 nucleotides are TGCGCCAGCAGCTATGACAGGACCGGCCGGGAGCTGTTTTTT. Translation gives CASSYDRTGRELFF.

The CDR3 is CASIRDSNQPQHF. The CDR3 DNA sequence: TGTGCCAGCATCCGGGACAGCAATCAGCCCCAGCATTTT. This sequence joins TRBV28 and TRBJ1-5, with D maybe TRBD1 (5 bases). CDR3 length equals 13 residues. Germline lookup yields CDR1 MDHEN and CDR2 SYDVKM. Deletions cut 7 bases from V and 1 base from J, with 8 bases between. Using reference TRBV28 and TRBJ1-5 for the parts outside the CDR3, the full variable domain is DVKVTQSSRYLVKRTGEKVFLECVQDMDHENMFWYRQDPGLGLRLIYFSYDVKMKEKGDIPEGYSVSREKKERFSLILESASTNQTSMYLCASIRDSNQPQHFGDGTRLSIL.

The V and J genes are TRBV5-1 and TRBJ2-7, with a possible D match to TRBD1 (5 bases). There are 13 residues in the CDR3. Germline CDR1 SGHRS, CDR2 YFSETQ. The V gene lost 3 bases and the J gene lost 2 bases, with 9 bases spanning the gap. The CDR3 spells CASSYGQTYEQYF. The CDR3 nucleotides read TGCGCCAGCAGCTACGGACAAACCTACGAGCAGTACTTC.

The chain combines TRBV15 with TRBJ1-5; a possible D gene is TRBD1 (6 bases). V was clipped by 0 bases and J by 3 bases, with 12 bases between them. CDR1 and CDR2 (germline): LNHNV, YYDKDF (reference sequence). CDR3 length equals 16 residues. The DNA of the CDR3 is TGTGCCACCAGCAGAGATCGCGACAGGCTCAATCAGCCCCAGCATTTT. Translation gives CATSRDRDRLNQPQHF.

The chain combines TRBV2 with TRBJ1-1; maybe TRBD1 (5 bases). CDR1 and CDR2 (germline): SNHLY, FYNNEI. The CDR3 covers 15 residues. The V and J ends lost 6 bases and 8 bases respectively, with 22 bases between them. The CDR3 region has the DNA TGTGCCAGCAGGCCCGAACAGGCCGCCAAGCTAGAAGCTTTCTTT. Encoded protein: CASRPEQAAKLEAFF. The complete variable domain, with remaining parts taken from reference TRBV2 and TRBJ1-1, reads EPEVTQTPSHQVTQMGQEVILRCVPISNHLYFYWYRQILGQKVEFLVSFYNNEISEKSEIFDDQFSVERPDGSNFTLKIRSTKLEDSAMYFCASRPEQAAKLEAFFGQGTRLTVV.

This clone has only one observation. CDR3 coding DNA: TGTGCCAGCAGCCCCGGTATACAGGGGAGCACAGATACGCAGTATTTT. Translating gives CASSPGIQGSTDTQYF. The chain couples TRBV7-3 to TRBJ2-3; 7 bases match TRBD1. Per germline, CDR1 SGHTA and CDR2 FQGTGA. The CDR3 has 16 amino acids. V dropped 5 bases and J dropped 0; count of bases not matched to a gene: 8.

V is TRBV13 and J is TRBJ2-3, with D perhaps TRBD1 (5 bases). Germline CDR1 is PRHDT and CDR2 is FYEKMQ (reference sequence). The ends were cut back, 2 bases at V and 5 bases at J, with 14 bases in the middle. The CDR3 has 15 residues. This CDR3 is CASSLPGYLEDTQYF. The CDR3 DNA follows: TGTGCCAGCAGCTTACCAGGGTACTTAGAAGATACGCAGTATTTT.

V usage is TRBV2 and J usage is TRBJ2-7, with D maybe TRBD2 (5 bases). CDR1 and CDR2 from the germline V gene are SNHLY and FYNNEI. Trimming removed 7 bases at V and 3 bases at J, with 10 bases between. The CDR3 totals 12 residues. The CDR3 DNA reads as TGTGCCAGCAAACCGGGGTACTACGAGCAGTACTTC. Its translation is CASKPGYYEQYF.

With regard to this clone: Other DNA variants within this sample encode the same CDR3. The chain recombines TRBV18 with TRBJ1-5; D gene uncertain. Germline V CDR1 and CDR2: KGHSH, LQKENI. Trimming cost V 6 bases and J 2 bases, with 8 bases left between them. The CDR3 is 13 amino acids. The CDR3 here is CASSPQGNQPQHF. The CDR3 DNA reads TGTGCCAGCTCCCCGCAGGGCAATCAGCCCCAGCATTTT. The full variable domain, with the rest looked up from reference TRBV18 and TRBJ1-5, is NAGVMQNPRHLVRRRGQEARLRCSPMKGHSHVYWYRQLPEEGLKFMVYLQKENIIDESGMPKERFSAEFPKEGPSILRIQQVVRGDSAAYFCASSPQGNQPQHFGDGTRLSIL.

The CDR3 sequence is CASSLDVAQGISPLHF. The CDR3 DNA is TGTGCCAGCAGCTTAGATGTGGCACAGGGGATCTCACCCCTCCACTTT. This sequence joins TRBV11-2 and TRBJ1-6; 7 bases are shared with TRBD1. With V trimmed by 0 bases and J by 10 bases, 9 bases remained unmatched. Germline loops: CDR1 SGHAT, CDR2 FQNNGV. This CDR3 comprises 16 residues.

In its sample, this clone was seen once. This chain links TRBV3-1 (or the pseudogene TRBV3-2) with TRBJ2-1; D possibly corresponds to TRBD2 (6 bases). The CDR3 covers 14 residues. Trimming left V 7 bases short and J 3 bases short, with 13 bases between. CDR1 is LGHDT and CDR2 is YNNKEL in the germline V gene (reference sequence). The CDR3 DNA is TGTGCCAGCAACTTTTGGGGGGTCTACAATGAGCAGTTCTTC. It encodes CASNFWGVYNEQFF.

Here the CDR3 reads CASSFSGGENTIYF. For the CDR3, the DNA is TGTGCCAGCAGCTTTTCAGGGGGCGAAAACACCATATATTTT. This chain connects TRBV7-9 to TRBJ1-3; TRBD1 aligns across 8 bases. Germline CDR1 reads SEHNR; CDR2 reads FQNEAQ (reference sequence). The CDR3 is 14 amino acids. The ends lost 3 bases at V and 6 bases at J; junction bases unmatched: 4. The whole variable domain, filled in from reference TRBV7-9 and TRBJ1-3, reads DTGVSQNPRHKITKRGQNVTFRCDPISEHNRLYWYRQTLGQGPEFLTYFQNEAQLEKSRLLSDRFSAERPKGSFSTLEIQRTEQGDSAMYLCASSFSGGENTIYFGEGSWLTVV.

The chain joins TRBV5-4 to TRBJ1-3, with D tentatively TRBD1 (5 bases). This CDR3 has 15 amino acids. CDR1 and CDR2 from the germline V gene are SGHNT and YYREEE (reference sequence). Trimming shortened V by 4 bases and J by 4 bases, and 15 bases separated the two germline ends. The CDR3 loop reads CASSTTGERGNTIYF. In nucleotides, the CDR3 is TGTGCCAGCAGCACCACGGGGGAGAGAGGAAACACCATATATTTT. The full variable domain, completed using reference TRBV5-4 and TRBJ1-3, is ETGVTQSPTHLIKTRGQQVTLRCSSQSGHNTVSWYQQALGQGPQFIFQYYREEENGRGNFPPRFSGLQFPNYSSELNVNALELDDSALYLCASSTTGERGNTIYFGEGSWLTVV.

The chain recombines TRBV5-1 with TRBJ1-1; TRBD1 might be the D (6 bases). V was clipped by 4 bases and J by 1 base, with 17 bases between them. Germline V gives CDR1 SGHRS, CDR2 YFSETQ. This CDR3 region has 16 residues. As DNA, the CDR3 is TGCGCCAGCAGCCCCCGGGGGGGGCCATCGAACACTGAAGCTTTCTTT. Encoded protein: CASSPRGGPSNTEAFF.

This chain connects TRBV5-4 to TRBJ2-7; the D gene is possibly TRBD1 (6 bases). V lost 0 bases to trimming and J lost 9 bases, with 10 bases between them. The CDR3 extends over 12 amino acids. Germline CDR1 and CDR2: SGHNT and YYREEE (reference sequence). In nucleotides, the CDR3 is TGTGCCAGCAGCTTGGTCCCAGGGGTGCAGTACTTC. Protein: CASSLVPGVQYF.

The count of this clone is one. The chain couples TRBV18 to TRBJ1-3; 8 bases align to TRBD1. Per germline, CDR1 KGHSH and CDR2 LQKENI. The CDR3 sequence is 14 residues long. Trimming at V came to 5 bases and at J to 7 bases, leaving 7 bases not matched to a gene. The CDR3 sequence is CASSEAGGQNTIYF. The CDR3 DNA is TGTGCCAGCTCAGAAGCAGGGGGCCAGAACACCATATATTTT.

This sequence joins TRBV11-2 and TRBJ2-1; 13 bases line up with TRBD2. Germline V gene sequence: CDR1 SGHAT, CDR2 FQNNGV. The CDR3 has 15 residues. J was trimmed by 8 bases and V by 4 bases; bases with no gene match: 5. CDR3 region: CASSSGLAGVYEQFF. The CDR3 DNA follows: TGTGCCAGCAGCTCCGGACTAGCGGGAGTGTATGAGCAGTTCTTC.

This CDR3 is CASSPPGSGNTIYF. CDR3 DNA sequence: TGCGCCAGCAGCCCCCCAGGGTCTGGAAACACCATATATTTT. V and J are TRBV5-1 and TRBJ1-3; D is perhaps TRBD1 (5 bases). V was clipped by 4 bases and J by 1 base, with 9 bases between them. The germline gives CDR1 SGHRS, CDR2 YFSETQ. This CDR3 region has 14 residues.

The chain employs TRBV12-3 or TRBV12-4 and TRBJ1-1; D is unclear. This CDR3 is built from 13 residues. Deletions cut 5 bases from V and 4 bases from J, with 11 bases between. CDR3 nucleotide sequence: TGTGCCAGCAGTAGATCCGTAGGCACTGAAGCTTTCTTT. This codes for CASSRSVGTEAFF.

The chain combines TRBV11-3 with TRBJ2-2; 9 bases agree with TRBD1. Per the germline V gene, CDR1 is SGHNT and CDR2 is YENEEA. Trimming cost V 5 bases and J 4 bases; bases outside gene matches: 8. The CDR3 consists of 16 residues. In DNA, the CDR3 is TGTGCCAGCAGCCTAGGACAGGGGAGAAGCACCGGGGAGCTGTTTTTT. Translated, it gives CASSLGQGRSTGELFF.

The chain combines TRBV3-1 (or the pseudogene TRBV3-2) with TRBJ1-1; D possibly corresponds to TRBD1 (6 bases). The CDR3 spans 14 residues. Trimming took 7 bases from V and 3 from J, leaving 15 bases between them. The germline V gene encodes CDR1 LGHDT and CDR2 YNNKEL (reference sequence). For the CDR3, the DNA is TGTGCCAGCACCCAGGGGACTAAACACACTGAAGCTTTCTTT. Amino acid sequence: CASTQGTKHTEAFF.

This clone was counted between two and nine times. The rearrangement joins TRBV21-1 to TRBJ1-5. TRBV21-1 is a listed pseudogene. This CDR3 is 17 amino acids long. The CDR3 is CASSKIAESRDNQPQHF. The CDR3 coding sequence is TGTGCCAGCAGCAAAATAGCGGAGAGCAGGGACAATCAGCCCCAGCATTTT.

This clone has a single count. CDR3 sequence: CASSGLAQGGEQYF. CDR3 in DNA: TGTGCCAGCAGTGGCCTCGCACAGGGAGGCGAGCAGTACTTC. The chain combines TRBV25-1 with TRBJ2-7; D is tentatively TRBD1 or TRBD2 (6 bases each). This CDR3 is 14 amino acids long. Per the germline V gene, CDR1 is MGHDK and CDR2 is SYGVNS. V was cut by 4 bases and J by 6 bases, with 16 bases left in between.

CDR3 sequence reads: CASSVLGGAYNEQFF. The CDR3 DNA follows: TGTGCCAGCAGCGTATTGGGGGGCGCCTACAATGAGCAGTTCTTC. The chain combines TRBV9 with TRBJ2-1; D could derive from TRBD1 or TRBD2 (6 bases each). V lost 1 base and J lost 2, with 10 bases in between. The CDR3 sequence is 15 residues long. From germline, CDR1 is SGDLS and CDR2 YYNGEE.

The J gene is TRBJ1-6, the V gene TRBV24-1, with unresolved D. V was pared by 5 bases and J by 6 bases, with 7 bases between. Germline loops: CDR1 KGHDR, CDR2 SFDVKD. The CDR3 length is 13 residues. CDR3 loop: CATSGGPNSPLHF. The CDR3 DNA is TGTGCCACCAGTGGAGGGCCTAATTCACCCCTCCACTTT.

This sequence joins TRBV18 and TRBJ2-7, with 11 bases fitting TRBD1. The CDR3 runs 16 residues. V lost 4 bases and J lost 6; bases outside the gene matches: 11. Germline lookup yields CDR1 KGHSH and CDR2 LQKENI. In nucleotides, the CDR3 is TGTGCCAGCTCACGACTCATAGGACAGGGGGCGAGCGAGCAGTACTTC. Translating it yields CASSRLIGQGASEQYF.

V gene TRBV21-1 combines with J gene TRBJ1-4; TRBD1 reflects the table's D call only, with no check against the DNA. TRBV21-1 is described as a pseudogene. The CDR3 length is 13 residues. CDR3 loop: CASSKGQLEKLFF. The CDR3 DNA sequence: TGTGCCAGCAGCAAGGGACAGTTGGAAAAACTGTTTTTT.

This clone was recorded a few times. V and J are TRBV6-2 or TRBV6-3 and TRBJ2-1, with no clear D. This CDR3 has 11 residues. Germline CDR1 MNHEY, CDR2 SVGEGT. V was pared by 5 bases and J by 8 bases, with 7 bases between. The CDR3 region has the DNA TGTGCCAGCAGTAAGTTTGATGAGCAGTTCTTC. Its protein product is CASSKFDEQFF.

The rearrangement joins TRBV28 to TRBJ2-7; TRBD2 might be the D (5 bases). The V end was cut by 7 bases, the J end by 2 bases, with 12 bases between. Germline assignment: CDR1 MDHEN and CDR2 SYDVKM. The CDR3 is 13 residues long. The CDR3 here is CASTGGPAYEQYF. CDR3 sequence (DNA): TGTGCCAGCACCGGCGGGCCCGCCTACGAGCAGTACTTC.

Regarding this clone: This sample also contains other DNA sequences that code for the same CDR3. J is TRBJ2-2 and V is TRBV7-3; D ambiguous. Looked up from germline, CDR1 is SGHTA and CDR2 is FQGTGA. V lost 6 bases to trimming and J lost 5 bases, with 7 bases between them. This CDR3 is built from 12 residues. The DNA of the CDR3 is TGTGCCAGCAGTGTTAATACCGGGGAGCTGTTTTTT. The encoded protein is CASSVNTGELFF.

The chain combines TRBV11-2 with TRBJ2-3; tentative D call: TRBD2 (6 bases). Germline CDR1 reads SGHAT; CDR2 reads FQNNGV. The CDR3 runs to 16 residues. Deletions cut 2 bases from V and 4 bases from J, with 16 bases between. The chain's CDR3 is CASSLPTGVAADTQYF. In DNA form, the CDR3 reads TGTGCCAGCAGCTTACCCACGGGAGTCGCGGCAGATACGCAGTATTTT.

The CDR3 DNA follows: TGTGCCAGCAGCCAAAAAGGGTTGGGACAAATTAATGAAAAACTGTTTTTT. This gives the protein CASSQKGLGQINEKLFF. V is TRBV3-1 (or the pseudogene TRBV3-2) and J is TRBJ1-4, with D possibly matching TRBD1 (6 bases). The CDR3 length is 17 residues. CDR1 and CDR2 from the germline V gene are LGHDT and YNNKEL (reference sequence). V lost 2 bases to trimming and J lost 4 bases, with 17 bases between them.